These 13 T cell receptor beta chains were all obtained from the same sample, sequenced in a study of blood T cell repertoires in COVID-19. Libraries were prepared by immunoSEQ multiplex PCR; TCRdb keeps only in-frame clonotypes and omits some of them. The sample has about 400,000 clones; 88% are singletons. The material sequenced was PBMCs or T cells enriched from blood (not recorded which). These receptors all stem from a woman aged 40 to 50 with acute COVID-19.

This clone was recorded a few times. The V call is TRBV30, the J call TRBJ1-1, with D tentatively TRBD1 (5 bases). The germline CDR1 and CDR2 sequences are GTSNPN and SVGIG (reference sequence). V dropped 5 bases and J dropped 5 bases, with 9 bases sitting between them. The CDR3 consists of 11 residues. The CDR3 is CAWQRGTEAFF. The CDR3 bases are TGTGCCTGGCAAAGGGGTACTGAAGCTTTCTTT.

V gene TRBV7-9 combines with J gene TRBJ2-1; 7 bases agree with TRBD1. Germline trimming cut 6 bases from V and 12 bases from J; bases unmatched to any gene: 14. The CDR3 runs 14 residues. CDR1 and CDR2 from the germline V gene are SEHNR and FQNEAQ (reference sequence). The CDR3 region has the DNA TGTGCCAGCAGTTATGGACAGGTTAGAAGGGGGCAGTTCTTC. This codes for CASSYGQVRRGQFF.

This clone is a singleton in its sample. The DNA of the CDR3 is TGTGCCACCCGGGAGGGGGACTATGGCTACACCTTC. Its translation is CATREGDYGYTF. The gene calls are TRBV10-3 and TRBJ1-2; TRBD1 might be the D (6 bases). Trimming removed 10 bases from V and 3 bases from J, with 12 bases in between. Germline CDR1 ENHRY, CDR2 SYGVKD. The length of the CDR3 is 12 residues.

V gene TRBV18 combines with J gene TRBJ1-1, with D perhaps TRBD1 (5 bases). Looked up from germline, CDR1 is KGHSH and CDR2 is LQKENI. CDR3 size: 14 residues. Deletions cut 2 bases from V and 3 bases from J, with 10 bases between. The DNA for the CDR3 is TGTGCCAGCTCACCATATACGGGGGACACTGAAGCTTTCTTT. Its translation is CASSPYTGDTEAFF. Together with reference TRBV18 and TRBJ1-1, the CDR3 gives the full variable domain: NAGVMQNPRHLVRRRGQEARLRCSPMKGHSHVYWYRQLPEEGLKFMVYLQKENIIDESGMPKERFSAEFPKEGPSILRIQQVVRGDSAAYFCASSPYTGDTEAFFGQGTRLTVV.

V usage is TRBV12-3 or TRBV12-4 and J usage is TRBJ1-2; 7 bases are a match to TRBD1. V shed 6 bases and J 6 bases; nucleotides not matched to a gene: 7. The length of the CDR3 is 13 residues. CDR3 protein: CASRRWTGDGYTF. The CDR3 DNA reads TGTGCCAGCAGACGCTGGACAGGTGATGGCTACACCTTC.

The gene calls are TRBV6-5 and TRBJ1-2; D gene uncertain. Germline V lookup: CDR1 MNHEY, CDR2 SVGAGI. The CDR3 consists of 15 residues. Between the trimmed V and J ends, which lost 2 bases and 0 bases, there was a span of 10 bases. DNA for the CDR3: TGTGCCAGCAGTTACCATATACAGCCTAACTATGGCTACACCTTC. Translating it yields CASSYHIQPNYGYTF.

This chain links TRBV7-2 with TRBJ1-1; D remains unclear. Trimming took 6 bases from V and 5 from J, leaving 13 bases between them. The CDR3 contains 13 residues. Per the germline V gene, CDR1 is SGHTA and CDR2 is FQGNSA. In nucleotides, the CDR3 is TGTGCCAGCAGTCCCTGGAGACGGACTGAAGCTTTCTTT. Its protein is CASSPWRRTEAFF. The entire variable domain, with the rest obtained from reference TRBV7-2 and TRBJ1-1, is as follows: GAGVSQSPSNKVTEKGKDVELRCDPISGHTALYWYRQSLGQGLEFLIYFQGNSAPDKSGLPSDRFSAERTGGSVSTLTIQRTQQEDSAVYLCASSPWRRTEAFFGQGTRLTVV.

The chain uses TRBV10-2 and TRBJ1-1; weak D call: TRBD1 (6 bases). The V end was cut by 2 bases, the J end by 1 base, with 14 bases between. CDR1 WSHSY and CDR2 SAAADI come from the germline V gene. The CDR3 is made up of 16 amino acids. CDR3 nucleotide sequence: TGCGCCAGCAGTGAGGGAGGGGGAGGGAGGAACACTGAAGCTTTCTTT. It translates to CASSEGGGGRNTEAFF.

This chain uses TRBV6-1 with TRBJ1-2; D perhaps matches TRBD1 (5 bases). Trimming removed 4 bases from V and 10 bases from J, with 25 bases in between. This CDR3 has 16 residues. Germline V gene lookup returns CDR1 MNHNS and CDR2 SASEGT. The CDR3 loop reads CASSGAPLRGGFAYTF. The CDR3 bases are TGTGCCAGCAGTGGAGCTCCTTTACGGGGGGGTTTTGCCTACACCTTC.

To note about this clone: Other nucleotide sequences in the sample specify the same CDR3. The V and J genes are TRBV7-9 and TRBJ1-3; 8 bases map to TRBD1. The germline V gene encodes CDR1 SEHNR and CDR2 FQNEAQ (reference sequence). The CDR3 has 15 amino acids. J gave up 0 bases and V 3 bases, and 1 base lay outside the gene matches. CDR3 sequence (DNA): TGTGCCAGCAGCTTTGACAGGGGCTCTGGAAACACCATATATTTT. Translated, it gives CASSFDRGSGNTIYF. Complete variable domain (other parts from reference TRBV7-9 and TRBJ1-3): DTGVSQNPRHKITKRGQNVTFRCDPISEHNRLYWYRQTLGQGPEFLTYFQNEAQLEKSRLLSDRFSAERPKGSFSTLEIQRTEQGDSAMYLCASSFDRGSGNTIYFGEGSWLTVV.

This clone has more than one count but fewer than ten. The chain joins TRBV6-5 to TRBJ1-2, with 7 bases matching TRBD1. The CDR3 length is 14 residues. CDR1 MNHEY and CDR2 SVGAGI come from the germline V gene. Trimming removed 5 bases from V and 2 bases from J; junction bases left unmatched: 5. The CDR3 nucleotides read TGTGCCAGCAGTACAATGACAGGGAACTATGGCTACACCTTC. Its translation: CASSTMTGNYGYTF.

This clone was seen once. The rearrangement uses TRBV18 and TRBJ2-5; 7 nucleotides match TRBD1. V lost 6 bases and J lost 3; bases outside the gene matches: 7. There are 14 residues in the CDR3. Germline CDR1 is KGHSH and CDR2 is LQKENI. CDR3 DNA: TGTGCCAGCTCCCCTCAGGGGGTCGAAGAGACCCAGTACTTC. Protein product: CASSPQGVEETQYF.

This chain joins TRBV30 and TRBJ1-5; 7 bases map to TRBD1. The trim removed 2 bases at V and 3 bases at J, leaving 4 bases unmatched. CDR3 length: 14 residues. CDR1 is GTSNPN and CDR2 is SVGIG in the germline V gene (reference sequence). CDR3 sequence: CAWSSDRYNQPQHF. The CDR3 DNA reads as TGTGCCTGGAGTTCGGACAGGTACAATCAGCCCCAGCATTTT. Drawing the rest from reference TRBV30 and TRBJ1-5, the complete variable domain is SQTIHQWPATLVQPVGSPLSLECTVEGTSNPNLYWYRQAAGRGLQLLFYSVGIGQISSEVPQNLSASRPQDRQFILSSKKLLLSDSGFYLCAWSSDRYNQPQHFGDGTRLSIL.